The TCR beta chain under discussion was sequenced for a study of T cell repertoires in cytomegalovirus infection. On the study more broadly: CMV infection plus the matching HLA type was flagged by public TCR beta signatures.

The study, taken as a whole, reports: Public TCR beta family frequency separated CMV-and-HLA carriers, including in an independent cohort. HLA-C-restricted TCR beta clonotypes specific for CMV led the ex vivo response.

MiXCR was run by TCRdb on the reads, yielding one entry per CDR3 protein. The table lists about 600,000 distinct CDR3 sequences, more than 20% of them singletons. A remark on this clonotype: Antigen: not known.

J lost 6 bases, V lost 1 base, and 4 bases had no gene match. This CDR3 region has 14 residues. Germline V lookup: CDR1 DFQATT, CDR2 SNEGSKA (reference sequence). This receptor was taken from a human donor in good health (CMV status not recorded). Some clones in this sample may be carry-over from other donors' samples. The specimen sequenced was CD8+ T cells from PBMCs. V usage is TRBV20-1 and J usage is TRBJ2-3; 10 bases map to TRBD2. DNA of the CDR3: TGCAGTGCTAGAGGGGAAGCGGGAGGGGATACGCAGTATTTT. Protein: CSARGEAGGDTQYF.